Given below is one T cell receptor beta chain in context. In its sample, this clonotype was seen a few times. It lacks a known antigen. It has no much larger one-base neighbor in the sample; base qualities were not kept. This sample is part of a study of response to subunit inactivated influenza vaccine (dated 2018 in TCRdb). Broadly, across the study: To follow how T cells responded to a trivalent subunit inactivated influenza vaccine, the researchers relied on deep quantitative profiling of the T cell receptor repertoire.

Findings and caveats that apply to the study as a whole: The authors proposed that each seasonal influenza vaccination may bring in only a limited number of new T cells.

The library was obtained by RT-PCR. Sequenced on an Illumina HiSeq 2500. TCRdb trimmed public reads at Q25 via fastp, called clones via MiXCR and kept in-frame beta chains. Identical CDR3 proteins give one entry, which carries the most common genes and DNA. Within this sample are a few hundred thousand distinct CDR3 sequences, with around 11% of them counted one time only. In total, the top ten clones hold 11% of the sample. The junction shows trimming of 4 bases on V and 3 bases on J, plus 14 bases between the germline ends. CDR1 and CDR2, looked up from the germline V gene, are MRHNA and SNTAGT. The CDR3 runs 15 residues from the cysteine to the phenylalanine. CDR3 DNA only is kept here, 45 bases in frame from base 1. The sample was also reused in another study, on T cells expressing NK-cell markers. From that second study: TCR beta cDNA libraries were made by 5'RACE template switching that added a universal primer site and unique molecular identifiers. In sorted CD3+CD56+NKG2C+, CD3+CD56+NKG2C- and CD3+CD56-NKG2C+ T-cell subsets from eight donors, TCR beta-chain repertoires were profiled. Most of the eight sequenced donors were HCMV-seropositive and one was HCMV-seronegative. To restrict sorting to alphabetaTCR-expressing T cells, an anti-gammadeltaTCR antibody was added in several experiments. In 5 to 7 donors, the dominant CD3+CD56+NKG2C+ clonotypes ranked among the top 10 CD8+ clonotypes, making up about 1.0-7.5% of CD8+ T cells. Those dominant clonotypes were again the most abundant among CD3+CD56-NKG2C+ cells in several donors, at about 25-65%. Whether the expanded NKG2C-expressing T cell clones were specific for HCMV antigens was left unclear. Randomly selected healthy volunteers, three men and five women, were used as the eight sequenced donors. To determine HCMV serostatus, a commercial ELISA kit was used to detect HCMV-specific IgG in serum. Ficoll density gradient centrifugation was used to isolate peripheral blood mononuclear cells from blood. For six donors, bulk peripheral blood T-cell repertoires were also sequenced from unsorted PBMC. cDNA synthesis was primed from the TCR beta constant segment and was followed by two successive PCR amplification steps. Libraries were sequenced as 2 x 150 bp reads on Illumina HiSeq 2000/2500, MiSeq or NextSeq. MIGEC handled demultiplexing of the reads and grouping by UMI, while MiTCR was used to assemble and quantify clonotypes. Only TCR cDNA sequences supported by at least two reads were kept to exclude erroneous sequences. Downstream repertoire analysis used the tcR package, and clonotypes were matched across fractions by CDR3 nucleotide sequence plus V segment. Antigen specificity was annotated against VDJdb with VDJmatch, allowing one amino acid substitution in CDR3.

This receptor chain uses TRBV6-4 and TRBJ2-3; the D segment may tentatively be TRBD1 or TRBD2, each giving 7 matched bases. Source: PBMCs from blood, taken on the day of vaccination. The receptor comes from a man in his fifties or sixties who received an inactivated influenza vaccine. Donor details come from another sample of the same person, matched by shared clones. For the CDR3, the sequence is CASSAQGGGTDTQYF. The bases read TGTGCCAGCAGTGCCCAGGGGGGAGGGACAGATACGCAGTATTTT.